A selection of T cell receptor beta chains follows, all from one sample in a study of blood T cell repertoires in COVID-19. Some clones are missing from TCRdb's copy, which holds only in-frame ones; the method was immunoSEQ multiplex PCR. The table lists 62,000 or so clones, around 82% of them singletons. Sequencing used peripheral blood. The receptors here all came from a man in his fifties or sixties with COVID-19, enrolled during active disease. Both conserved end residues are trimmed from each CDR3. Expanded clones get a size class; other rows say once, few or many, or leave the size out.

CDR3: ASRGTTGTGVYEQY
size: NA
J: TRBJ2-7
V: TRBV5-1

CDR3: SAAGGLAEF
size: few
J: TRBJ2-1
V: TRBV20-1

CDR3: ASSSLGWEY
size: NA
J: TRBJ2-3
V: TRBV6-2/TRBV6-3

CDR3: ASSSTARDEQY
size: NA
J: TRBJ2-7
V: TRBV7-2

CDR3: ATKLAGEAGELF
size: NA
J: TRBJ2-2
V: TRBV2

CDR3: ASSRRQGDRGNEQF
size: NA
J: TRBJ2-1
V: TRBV13

CDR3: ASSEGGSGELF
size: NA
J: TRBJ2-2
V: TRBV2

CDR3: ASSGQGNEKLF
size: NA
J: TRBJ1-4
V: TRBV19

CDR3: ASSGAPRGNQPQH
size: few
J: TRBJ1-5
V: TRBV2

CDR3: ASSLWAGALLYEQY
size: NA
J: TRBJ2-7
V: TRBV7-9

CDR3: ASSGVGPSGDTQY
size: NA
J: TRBJ2-3
V: TRBV10-2

CDR3: ASSLTDPAYGYT
size: NA
J: TRBJ1-2
V: TRBV28

CDR3: ASSSFYEQY
size: NA
J: TRBJ2-7
V: TRBV7-2

CDR3: ASNPRWEIYEQY
size: NA
J: TRBJ2-7
V: TRBV21-1

CDR3: ASEAGQGADTQY
size: few
J: TRBJ2-3
V: TRBV5-1

CDR3: ASSPYGNTEAF
size: NA
J: TRBJ1-1
V: TRBV12-3/TRBV12-4

CDR3: ASSEIGFNQPQH
size: few
J: TRBJ1-5
V: TRBV6-1

CDR3: ASSQDPRGGGELF
size: NA
J: TRBJ2-2
V: TRBV4-2

CDR3: ASSVTGGGYEQY
size: NA
J: TRBJ2-7
V: TRBV2

CDR3: ASSPRTSGNTGELF
size: NA
J: TRBJ2-2
V: TRBV2

CDR3: ASSSPVAAGADTQY
size: NA
J: TRBJ2-3
V: TRBV13

CDR3: AWSPGQETQY
size: NA
J: TRBJ2-5
V: TRBV30

CDR3: ASGRSLNTEAF
size: NA
J: TRBJ1-1
V: TRBV6-5

CDR3: ASSQTSASGANVLT
size: NA
J: TRBJ2-6
V: TRBV4-1

CDR3: ASSSQGVANTEAF
size: NA
J: TRBJ1-1
V: TRBV5-1

CDR3: ASSSGTGGDSPLH
size: NA
J: TRBJ1-6
V: TRBV2

CDR3: ASSTTVSYEQY
size: NA
J: TRBJ2-7
V: TRBV6-5

CDR3: ASTGLGQVSHEQF
size: NA
J: TRBJ2-1
V: TRBV7-9

CDR3: ASSDGLAGFYEQY
size: few
J: TRBJ2-7
V: TRBV6-2/TRBV6-3

CDR3: ASGTGGSYEQY
size: NA
J: TRBJ2-7
V: TRBV2

CDR3: ASSSRGFGEKLF
size: many
J: TRBJ1-4
V: TRBV6-4

CDR3: AWNPGSGYT
size: NA
J: TRBJ1-2
V: TRBV30

CDR3: ATSDRPSGGPQH
size: NA
J: TRBJ1-5
V: TRBV24-1